A selection of T cell receptor beta chains follows, all from one sample in a study of blood T cell repertoires in COVID-19. Here immunoSEQ multiplex PCR was the method, and the copy in TCRdb shows in-frame clones only, minus some. The sample records about 430,000 clones, 70% to 90% being singletons. The sample was peripheral blood. These receptors were collected from a man younger than 35 with COVID-19, enrolled during active disease. Both conserved end residues are part of each CDR3. Fields, in order: V gene, D gene, CDR3 protein. The D gene is left open where the match is weak.

V gene: TRBV30
D gene: .
CDR3 protein: CALRQSGYEQYF

V gene: TRBV27
D gene: TRBD2
CDR3 protein: CASSQTSDGEQFF

V gene: TRBV21-1
D gene: .
CDR3 protein: CASSKSGWGDLYEQYF

V gene: TRBV2
D gene: TRBD1
CDR3 protein: CASSEANRGTETQYF

V gene: TRBV4-1
D gene: TRBD1
CDR3 protein: CASSQTQGGDTQYF

V gene: TRBV11-2
D gene: .
CDR3 protein: CASSLDNAGAGYEQYF

V gene: TRBV29-1
D gene: TRBD1
CDR3 protein: CSVSGTGSYEQFF

V gene: TRBV6-5
D gene: .
CDR3 protein: CASSRTGSTDTQYF

V gene: TRBV5-6
D gene: .
CDR3 protein: CASSFGGQDTIYF

V gene: TRBV19
D gene: .
CDR3 protein: CASSIWGVSGYNEQFF

V gene: TRBV4-1
D gene: TRBD2
CDR3 protein: CASSQGRAQETQYF

V gene: TRBV2
D gene: TRBD1
CDR3 protein: CASTRTGGSNQPQHF

V gene: TRBV24-1
D gene: .
CDR3 protein: CATSRGLGASYNEQFF

V gene: TRBV2
D gene: .
CDR3 protein: CASNEEGVGAKNIQYF

V gene: TRBV3-1/TRBV3-2
D gene: TRBD1
CDR3 protein: CASSPGGNYGYTF

V gene: TRBV7-9
D gene: .
CDR3 protein: CASRKDSSSTDTQYF

V gene: TRBV5-4
D gene: .
CDR3 protein: CASSPGTSPEQYF

V gene: TRBV5-4
D gene: TRBD1
CDR3 protein: CASSVSRTGGISEQFF

V gene: TRBV6-5
D gene: .
CDR3 protein: CASSQMVESYEQYF

V gene: TRBV18
D gene: .
CDR3 protein: CASSPGGINYGYTF

V gene: TRBV6-5
D gene: TRBD1
CDR3 protein: CASSSSGQNNQPQHF

V gene: TRBV7-8
D gene: .
CDR3 protein: CASSFLRGPSNQPQHF

V gene: TRBV19
D gene: TRBD1
CDR3 protein: CASSTKGQGAYEQYF

V gene: TRBV28
D gene: TRBD2
CDR3 protein: CASSSGGRRETQYF